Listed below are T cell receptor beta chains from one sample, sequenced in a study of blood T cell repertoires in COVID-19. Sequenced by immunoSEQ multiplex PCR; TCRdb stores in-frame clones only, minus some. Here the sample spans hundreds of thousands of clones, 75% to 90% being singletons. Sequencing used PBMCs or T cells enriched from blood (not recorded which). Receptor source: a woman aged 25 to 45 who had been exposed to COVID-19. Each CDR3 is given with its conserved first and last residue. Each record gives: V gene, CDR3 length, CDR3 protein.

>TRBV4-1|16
CASSQGSGGISYEQYF
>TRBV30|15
CAWSKRAGEGQPQHF
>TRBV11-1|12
CASSLTGSPLHF
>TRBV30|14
CAWSVRGVNTEAFF
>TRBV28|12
CASRRTGYTQYF
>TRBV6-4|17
CASSDLEGGKYGETQYF
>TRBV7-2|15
CASSPLGQGTGELFF
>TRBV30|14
CAWESGGTYNEQFF
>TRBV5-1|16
CASSPGGSSGANVLTF
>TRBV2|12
CASIWTMGPLHF
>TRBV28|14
CASSLRGSNQPQHF
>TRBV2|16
CASSLGLAGAIDEQYF
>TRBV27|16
CASSSHRTASSYEQYF
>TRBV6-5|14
CASSEGQGVETQYF
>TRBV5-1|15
CASSPWDRADYGYTF
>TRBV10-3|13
CAISDRVSYGYTF
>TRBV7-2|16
CASSLFQRGPQETQYF
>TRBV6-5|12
CASAVSADTQYF
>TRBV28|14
CASSPGQASYEQYF
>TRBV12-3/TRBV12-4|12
CASSFPGTMAFF
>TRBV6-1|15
CASSESSGATGTQYF
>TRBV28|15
CASSSVADNSYEQYF
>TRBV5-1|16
CASSFNGDRGNYGYTF
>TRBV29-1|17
CSVVGQGGLAGDSEQYF
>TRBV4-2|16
CASSQDRAGARETQYF
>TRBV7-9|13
CASSLHRGHGYTF
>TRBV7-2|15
CASSLVRGRTDTQYF
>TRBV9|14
CASMGGASTDTQYF
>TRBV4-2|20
CASSHPLWRTGDENTGELFF
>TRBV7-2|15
CASSLAPGLADEQYF
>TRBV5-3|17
CARSFSEKGALTDTQYF
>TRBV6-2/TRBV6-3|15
CASSGAGTGDNEQFF
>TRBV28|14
CASSSRGSGNTIYF
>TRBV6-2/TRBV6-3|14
CASSPTGSQETQYF
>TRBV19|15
CASSLGGSVADTQYF
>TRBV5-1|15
CASSTTSSRGETQYF
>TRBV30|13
CAHRDSMNTEAFF
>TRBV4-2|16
CASSQVGRLADYEQYF
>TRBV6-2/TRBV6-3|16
CASSYPGGPYTGELFF
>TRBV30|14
CAWSARLATDTQYF
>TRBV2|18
CASKDRARGWGLNTEAFF
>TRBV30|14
CAWGYLRDNEKLFF
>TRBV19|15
CASSKLAGRNNEQFF
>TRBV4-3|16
CASSQASGGRVDTQYF
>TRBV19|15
CASSIPTGGGNEQYF